This TCR beta chain was profiled in a study of cytomegalovirus exposure and HLA in healthy donors. The CDR3 spans 16 residues. The V gene end was trimmed by 1 base and the J gene end by 7 bases; junction bases not matched to a gene: 7. The V gene's germline CDR1 is SGHRS and CDR2 YFSETQ. In regard to this clone: The antigen remains undetermined.

Study conclusions and caveats: The listing of 150 or so TCR beta chains classed them as cytomegalovirus-associated.

The PCR employed 60 Vbeta primers together with 13 Jbeta primers. Profiled with immunoSEQ multiplex PCR; TCRdb holds only in-frame clones, not every one. The data contain about 180,000 clones, about 79% of them singletons. The receptor's source is a man aged 18 to 29 in good health and CMV-seronegative. The sequenced sample consisted of PBMCs. The V call is TRBV5-1, the J call TRBJ2-1, with TRBD1 matching over 11 bases. CDR3 DNA sequence: TGCGCCAGCAGCTTGAGGGGACAGGGGGTGGGTAATGAGCAGTTCTTC. Amino acid sequence: CASSLRGQGVGNEQFF.